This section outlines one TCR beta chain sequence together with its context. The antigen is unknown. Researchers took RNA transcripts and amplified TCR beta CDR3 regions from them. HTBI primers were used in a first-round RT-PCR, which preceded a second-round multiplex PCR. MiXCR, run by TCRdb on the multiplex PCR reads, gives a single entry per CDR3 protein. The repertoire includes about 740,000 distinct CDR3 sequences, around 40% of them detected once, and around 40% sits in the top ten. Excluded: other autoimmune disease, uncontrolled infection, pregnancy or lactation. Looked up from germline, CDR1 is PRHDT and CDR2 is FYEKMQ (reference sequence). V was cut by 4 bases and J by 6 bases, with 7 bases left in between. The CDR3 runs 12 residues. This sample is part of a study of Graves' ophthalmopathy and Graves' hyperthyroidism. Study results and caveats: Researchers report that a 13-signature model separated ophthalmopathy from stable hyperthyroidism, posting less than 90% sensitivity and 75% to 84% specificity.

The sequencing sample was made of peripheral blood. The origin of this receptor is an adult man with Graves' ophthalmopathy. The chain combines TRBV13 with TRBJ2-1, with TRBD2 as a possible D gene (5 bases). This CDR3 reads CASSSTSNEQFF. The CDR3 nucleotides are TGTGCCAGCAGCTCCACTAGCAATGAGCAGTTCTTC.